The 11 T cell receptor beta chains below were found in one sample sequenced in a study of blood T cell repertoires in COVID-19. Method: immunoSEQ multiplex PCR; TCRdb's copy keeps in-frame clones and lacks some. The sample records about 120,000 clones, just over 85% being singletons. What was sequenced was peripheral blood. Source of these receptors: a man aged 35 to 55 with acute or convalescent COVID-19.

The chain has TRBV30 and TRBJ1-5, with 7 nucleotides matching TRBD1. The germline gives CDR1 GTSNPN, CDR2 SVGIG (reference sequence). The CDR3 runs to 16 residues. Trimming took 3 bases from V and 2 from J; bases not matched to a gene: 10. CDR3 DNA: TGTGCCTGGAGCGCCCCCCCCGGACAGGGCAATCAGCCCCAGCATTTT. Encoded protein: CAWSAPPGQGNQPQHF. Drawing the rest from reference TRBV30 and TRBJ1-5, the complete variable domain is SQTIHQWPATLVQPVGSPLSLECTVEGTSNPNLYWYRQAAGRGLQLLFYSVGIGQISSEVPQNLSASRPQDRQFILSSKKLLLSDSGFYLCAWSAPPGQGNQPQHFGDGTRLSIL.

The chain employs TRBV6-1 and TRBJ1-6; 8 positions match TRBD1. V lost 1 base and J lost 9; bases outside the gene matches: 5. The CDR3 is made up of 15 amino acids. Germline V gene lookup returns CDR1 MNHNS and CDR2 SASEGT. The CDR3 nucleotides read TGTGCCAGCAGTGAAGTCAGGGGGCTGTCTTCACCCCTCCACTTT. It yields the protein CASSEVRGLSSPLHF.

In this sample, this clone turned up once. The gene calls are TRBV5-1 and TRBJ2-3; 11 bases are a match to TRBD2. The V gene end was trimmed by 1 base and the J gene end by 6 bases; junction bases not matched to a gene: 10. CDR3 size: 17 residues. Per germline, CDR1 SGHRS and CDR2 YFSETQ. CDR3: CASSLSASGGTSDTQYF. CDR3 sequence (DNA): TGCGCCAGCAGCTTGTCGGCTAGCGGGGGGACCTCTGATACGCAGTATTTT.

This rearrangement joins TRBV18 to TRBJ1-2; TRBD1 aligns across 8 bases. V gave up 8 bases and J gave up 4 bases; unmatched junction bases: 3. Germline V CDR1 and CDR2: KGHSH, LQKENI. The CDR3 totals 12 residues. CDR3 sequence (DNA): TGTGCCAGCCGACAGGGGACCTATGGCTACACCTTC. Its protein is CASRQGTYGYTF.

The chain links TRBV4-1 to TRBJ2-7; D remains unclear. Germline V lookup: CDR1 MGHRA, CDR2 YSYEKL. This CDR3 has 12 amino acids. The V and J ends lost 0 bases and 7 bases respectively, with 7 bases between them. In nucleotides, the CDR3 is TGCGCCAGCAGCCAAGATCCTGAGGAGCAGTACTTC. It is translated as CASSQDPEEQYF.

This clone was seen a single time. The chain combines TRBV29-1 with TRBJ1-1; TRBD1 matches at 9 bases. CDR1 SQVTM and CDR2 ANQGSEA come from the germline V gene. The ends lost 8 bases at V and 10 bases at J; junction bases unmatched: 11. The CDR3 has 12 amino acids. The CDR3 loop is CSFHGTGPPAFF. CDR3 nucleotide sequence: TGCAGCTTCCACGGGACAGGGCCACCAGCTTTCTTT.

The gene calls are TRBV12-3 or TRBV12-4 and TRBJ2-7; the match to TRBD2 covers 10 bases. With V trimmed by 6 bases and J by 6 bases, 5 bases remained unmatched. This CDR3 is 13 amino acids long. The CDR3 coding sequence is TGTGCCAGCAGACCACCTAGCGGGGGCGAGCAGTACTTC. Its protein product is CASRPPSGGEQYF.

The chain joins TRBV5-1 to TRBJ2-2; TRBD1 is a possible D gene (5 bases). The ends were cut back, 4 bases at V and 4 bases at J, with 11 bases in the middle. Germline CDR1 is SGHRS and CDR2 is YFSETQ. The CDR3 runs 14 residues. The CDR3 DNA sequence: TGCGCCAGCAGCGGAGACAGACCCACCGGGGAGCTGTTTTTT. This sequence encodes CASSGDRPTGELFF.

The J gene is TRBJ1-2, the V gene TRBV5-6; 7 bases align to TRBD1. Germline-derived CDR1 and CDR2 are SGHDT and YYEEEE. Trimming at V came to 0 bases and at J to 2 bases, leaving 4 bases not matched to a gene. This CDR3 spans 15 amino acids. The CDR3 sequence is CASSLGAGGNYGYTF. The CDR3 DNA reads as TGTGCCAGCAGCTTGGGGGCAGGGGGGAACTATGGCTACACCTTC.

This rearrangement joins TRBV19 to TRBJ1-6; D not resolved. Trimming left V 4 bases short and J 13 bases short, with 17 bases between. The CDR3 covers 14 residues. Germline V gene lookup returns CDR1 LNHDA and CDR2 SQIVND (reference sequence). CDR3 residues: CASSRLGQVLPLHF. The CDR3 DNA sequence: TGTGCCAGTAGTAGATTGGGCCAGGTCTTGCCCCTCCACTTT.

The CDR3 nucleotides read TGTGCCAGCAGCTTACGGGGGGGCGCTTCCTACGAGCAGTACTTC. It specifies CASSLRGGASYEQYF. This chain connects TRBV7-3 to TRBJ2-7; TRBD2 matches 8 bases. The V and J ends lost 2 bases and 1 base, in that order; junction bases with no gene match: 4. The CDR3 totals 15 residues. Germline CDR1 SGHTA, CDR2 FQGTGA. The complete variable domain, with remaining parts taken from reference TRBV7-3 and TRBJ2-7, reads GAGVSQTPSNKVTEKGKYVELRCDPISGHTALYWYRQSLGQGPEFLIYFQGTGAADDSGLPNDRFFAVRPEGSVSTLKIQRTERGDSAVYLCASSLRGGASYEQYFGPGTRLTVT.